The 17 T cell receptor beta chains in this list originate from one sample, sequenced in a study of cytomegalovirus exposure and HLA in healthy donors. Sequenced by immunoSEQ multiplex PCR; TCRdb stores in-frame clones only, minus some. The repertoire consists of roughly 140,000 clones, with around 90% occurring once and the leading ten covering roughly 7.7%. Sequencing was performed on PBMCs. These receptor sequences come from a young woman in good health and CMV-seropositive.

The V call is TRBV28, the J call TRBJ2-1; tentatively, D is TRBD2 (5 bases). The CDR3 contains 12 residues. CDR1 and CDR2 (germline): MDHEN, SYDVKM. V was clipped by 5 bases and J by 6 bases, with 8 bases between them. The CDR3 coding sequence is TGTGCCAGCAGTGAGGGCCCCAATGAGCAGTTCTTC. The encoded protein is CASSEGPNEQFF. The entire variable domain, with the rest obtained from reference TRBV28 and TRBJ2-1, is as follows: DVKVTQSSRYLVKRTGEKVFLECVQDMDHENMFWYRQDPGLGLRLIYFSYDVKMKEKGDIPEGYSVSREKKERFSLILESASTNQTSMYLCASSEGPNEQFFGPGTRLTVL.

The V gene is TRBV5-1, the J gene TRBJ2-7; 13 bases line up with TRBD2. CDR1 is SGHRS and CDR2 is YFSETQ in the germline V gene. Trimming cost V 4 bases and J 1 base; bases outside gene matches: 2. The CDR3 totals 15 residues. The DNA of the CDR3 is TGCGCCAGCAGCCGGGGACTAGCGGGGTCCTACGAGCAGTACTTC. This codes for CASSRGLAGSYEQYF.

For the CDR3, the DNA is TGTGCCAGCGGTCTGACAGAGAACACTGAAGCTTTCTTT. Amino acid sequence: CASGLTENTEAFF. This rearrangement joins TRBV7-8 to TRBJ1-1, with TRBD1 as a possible D gene (5 bases). In germline, CDR1 is SGHVS, CDR2 FQNEAQ. Trimming removed 8 bases from V and 1 base from J, with 11 bases in between. CDR3 length: 13 amino acids.

The chain links TRBV6-5 to TRBJ2-5, with D tentatively TRBD2 (5 bases). Germline loops: CDR1 MNHEY, CDR2 SVGAGI. Trimming stripped 0 bases from V and 2 bases from J, with 13 bases between. The CDR3 sequence is 16 residues long. CDR3 nucleotides: TGTGCCAGCAGTTACTCGTGGCGGGCTTTACAAGAGACCCAGTACTTC. Protein product: CASSYSWRALQETQYF.

The rearrangement links TRBV2 to TRBJ2-7; 9 positions agree with TRBD1. CDR1 SNHLY and CDR2 FYNNEI come from the germline V gene. The CDR3 is 16 amino acids. J lost 2 bases, V lost 4 bases, and 9 bases had no gene match. Written as DNA, the CDR3 is TGTGCCAGCAGTGGGGAAACCGGGACAGGGACCTACGAGCAGTACTTC. Translated, it gives CASSGETGTGTYEQYF.

The chain is built from TRBV6-5 and TRBJ2-4; 8 nucleotides match TRBD1. CDR1 MNHEY and CDR2 SVGAGI come from the germline V gene. This CDR3 contains 15 residues. V trimming: 0 bases; J trimming: 7 bases; junction bases outside the gene matches: 5. The CDR3 reads CASSYSTDRVNIQYF. DNA of the CDR3: TGTGCCAGCAGTTACTCCACGGACAGGGTGAACATTCAGTACTTC.

The V call is TRBV13, the J call TRBJ2-7; a weak D match, TRBD2 (5 bases). This CDR3 is built from 14 residues. The ends were cut back, 0 bases at V and 5 bases at J, with 11 bases in the middle. The germline V gene has CDR1 PRHDT and CDR2 FYEKMQ (reference sequence). CDR3 nucleotide sequence: TGTGCCAGCAGCTTAGGTAGCGTAGTCCACGAGCAGTACTTC. Its translation: CASSLGSVVHEQYF.

The V call is TRBV4-1, the J call TRBJ2-7; 8 nucleotides line up with TRBD1. Germline CDR1 and CDR2: MGHRA and YSYEKL. The CDR3 sequence is 15 residues long. V gave up 4 bases and J gave up 5 bases; unmatched junction bases: 10. CDR3 sequence reads: CASSRSGSTGDEQYF. In nucleotides, the CDR3 is TGCGCCAGCAGCCGATCTGGGTCGACAGGGGACGAGCAGTACTTC.

The chain joins TRBV5-1 to TRBJ2-3, with 9 bases matching TRBD2. Germline V gene sequence: CDR1 SGHRS, CDR2 YFSETQ. V shed 4 bases and J 0 bases; nucleotides not matched to a gene: 6. CDR3 length: 16 amino acids. The DNA of the CDR3 is TGCGCCAGCAGCGCCGGACTAGCGTCTAGCACAGATACGCAGTATTTT. Its translation: CASSAGLASSTDTQYF.

This clone appeared a single time. The rearrangement uses TRBV28 and TRBJ1-3; D possibly corresponds to TRBD1 (6 bases). Deletions cut 5 bases from V and 3 bases from J, with 14 bases between. The CDR3 spans 15 residues. Germline V gene sequence: CDR1 MDHEN, CDR2 SYDVKM. The CDR3 protein is CASSLQGLGGNTIYF. The CDR3 DNA sequence: TGTGCCAGCAGTCTACAGGGTCTTGGTGGAAACACCATATATTTT. The full variable domain, completed using reference TRBV28 and TRBJ1-3, is DVKVTQSSRYLVKRTGEKVFLECVQDMDHENMFWYRQDPGLGLRLIYFSYDVKMKEKGDIPEGYSVSREKKERFSLILESASTNQTSMYLCASSLQGLGGNTIYFGEGSWLTVV.

This clone has only one observation. V usage is TRBV15 and J usage is TRBJ2-2, with D uncertain. Trimming removed 0 bases at V and 2 bases at J, with 7 bases between. CDR3 length equals 15 residues. Germline assignment: CDR1 LNHNV and CDR2 YYDKDF (reference sequence). Written as DNA, the CDR3 is TGTGCCACCAGCAGAGATTCTAAAAACACCGGGGAGCTGTTTTTT. Translated: CATSRDSKNTGELFF.

This chain joins TRBV6-1 and TRBJ2-3; TRBD2 aligns across 9 bases. This CDR3 is 15 amino acids long. Per germline, CDR1 MNHNS and CDR2 SASEGT. Trimming removed 3 bases from V and 3 bases from J; junction bases left unmatched: 4. CDR3 nucleotides: TGTGCCAGCAGTGACGTAGCGGGGGCTACAGATACGCAGTATTTT. Protein sequence: CASSDVAGATDTQYF.

This chain links TRBV4-3 with TRBJ1-2; D ambiguous. This CDR3 has 15 residues. Germline V CDR1 and CDR2: LGHNA, YSLEER. Deletions cut 0 bases from V and 1 base from J, with 9 bases between. The CDR3 DNA reads as TGCGCCAGCAGCCAAGAGGCGCGGGGTAACTATGGCTACACCTTC. Encoded protein: CASSQEARGNYGYTF.

The genes are TRBV6-1 and TRBJ2-7; D not resolved. V lost 8 bases and J 0 bases, leaving 8 bases between the germline ends. The V gene's germline CDR1 is MNHNS and CDR2 SASEGT. The CDR3 loop spans 12 amino acids. CDR3 protein: CASGVSSYEQYF. The CDR3 region has the DNA TGTGCCAGCGGAGTCAGCTCCTACGAGCAGTACTTC.

This clone was seen a single time. V and J are TRBV25-1 and TRBJ2-1; 9 bases fit TRBD1. The CDR3 totals 14 residues. Unmatched junction bases numbered 8, after V lost 7 bases and J lost 7 bases. From germline, CDR1 is MGHDK and CDR2 SYGVNS. The CDR3 DNA follows: TGTGCCAGCATTTCACAGGGGGCTTGGAATGAGCAGTTCTTC. This translates into CASISQGAWNEQFF.

The chain employs TRBV5-1 and TRBJ2-3; no clear D. V gave up 0 bases and J gave up 1 base, with 3 bases separating them. There are 13 residues in the CDR3. CDR1 and CDR2 from the germline V gene are SGHRS and YFSETQ. CDR3 DNA sequence: TGCGCCAGCAGCTTGGGAGGCACAGATACGCAGTATTTT. It translates to CASSLGGTDTQYF.

The chain carries TRBV19 and TRBJ1-5, with D hard to call. V lost 6 bases to trimming and J lost 3 bases, with 12 bases between them. The CDR3 has 14 amino acids. Looked up from germline, CDR1 is LNHDA and CDR2 is SQIVND (reference sequence). The CDR3 DNA reads as TGTGCCAGTAGGGCCGGCGGGTACAATCAGCCCCAGCATTTT. Translating gives CASRAGGYNQPQHF.